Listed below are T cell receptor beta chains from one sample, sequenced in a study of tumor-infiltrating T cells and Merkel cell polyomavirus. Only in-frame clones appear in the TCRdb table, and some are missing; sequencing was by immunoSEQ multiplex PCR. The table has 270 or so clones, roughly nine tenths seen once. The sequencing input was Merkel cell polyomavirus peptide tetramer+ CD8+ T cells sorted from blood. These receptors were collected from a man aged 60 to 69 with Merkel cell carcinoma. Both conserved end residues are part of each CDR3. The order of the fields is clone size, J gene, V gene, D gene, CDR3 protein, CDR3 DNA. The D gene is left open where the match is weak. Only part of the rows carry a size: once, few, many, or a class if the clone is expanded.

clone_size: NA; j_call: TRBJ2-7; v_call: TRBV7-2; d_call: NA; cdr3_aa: CASSFLVADEQYF; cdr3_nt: TGTGCCAGCAGCTTTCTGGTAGCGGACGAGCAGTACTTC
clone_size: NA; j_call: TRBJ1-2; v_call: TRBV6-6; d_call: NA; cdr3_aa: CASSSLQGGYTF; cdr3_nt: TGTGCCAGCAGTTCGCTACAGGGTGGCTACACCTTC
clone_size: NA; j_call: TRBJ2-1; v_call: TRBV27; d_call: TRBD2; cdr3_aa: CASSLAGGLLNRVNEQFF; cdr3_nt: TGTGCCAGCAGTTTAGCGGGAGGGCTGTTAAATCGGGTCAATGAGCAGTTCTTC
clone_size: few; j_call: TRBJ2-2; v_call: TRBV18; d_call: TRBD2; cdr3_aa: CASSPLILAGNTGELFF; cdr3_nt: TGTGCCAGCTCACCACTTATCCTAGCGGGAAACACCGGGGAGCTGTTTTTT
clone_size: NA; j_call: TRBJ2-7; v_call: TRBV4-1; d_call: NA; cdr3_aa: CASSQGLSSSYEQYF; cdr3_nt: TGCGCCAGCAGCCAGGGGCTTTCTAGCTCCTACGAGCAGTACTTC
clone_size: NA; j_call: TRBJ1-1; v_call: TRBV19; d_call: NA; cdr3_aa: CASSHRGGEAFF; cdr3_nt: TGTGCCAGTAGCCACCGGGGGGGGGAAGCTTTCTTT
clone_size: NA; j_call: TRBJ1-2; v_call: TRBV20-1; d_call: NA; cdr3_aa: CSATGSVGYTF; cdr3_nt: TGCAGTGCTACCGGTTCGGTCGGCTACACCTTC
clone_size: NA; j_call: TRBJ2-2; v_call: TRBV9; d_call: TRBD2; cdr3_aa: CASSVKRGGRELFF; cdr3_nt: TGTGCCAGCAGCGTAAAGCGGGGGGGCCGGGAGCTGTTTTTT
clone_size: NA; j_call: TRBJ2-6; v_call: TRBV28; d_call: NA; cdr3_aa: CASSLEMSSGANVLTF; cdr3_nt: TGTGCCAGCAGTTTAGAGATGAGCTCTGGGGCCAACGTCCTGACTTTC
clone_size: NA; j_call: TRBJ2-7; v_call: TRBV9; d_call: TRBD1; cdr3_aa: CASSVMPGQGFEQYF; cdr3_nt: TGTGCCAGCAGCGTAATGCCGGGACAGGGCTTTGAGCAGTACTTC
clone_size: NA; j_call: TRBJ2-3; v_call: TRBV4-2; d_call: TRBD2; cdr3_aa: CASSQAGGGADTQYF; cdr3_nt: TGTGCCAGCAGCCAAGCCGGGGGAGGGGCAGATACGCAGTATTTT
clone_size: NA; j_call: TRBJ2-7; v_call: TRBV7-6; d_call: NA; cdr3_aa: CASSFIGQYEQYF; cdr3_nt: TGTGCCAGCAGCTTCATCGGACAGTACGAGCAGTACTTC
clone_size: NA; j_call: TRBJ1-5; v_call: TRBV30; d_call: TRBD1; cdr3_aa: CAWSVPGTGEYQPQHF; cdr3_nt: TGTGCCTGGAGTGTACCTGGGACAGGGGAATATCAGCCCCAGCATTTT